This TCR beta chain was recovered during a study of blood T cell repertoires in COVID-19. Study at large: From the United States, Italy and Spain came samples of acute and convalescent COVID-19. The cDNA or gDNA used as material had been derived from T cells, B-cell-depleted T cells, or PBMCs.

Clones were sequenced by immunoSEQ multiplex PCR, and TCRdb holds only the in-frame ones, with some missing. Found here are approximately 360,000 clones, about 90% of them singletons; the top ten hold 6.5%. V shed 6 bases and J 5 bases; nucleotides not matched to a gene: 4. The length of the CDR3 is 13 residues. CDR1 MNHEY and CDR2 SVGAGI come from the germline V gene. Material: peripheral blood. The receptor comes from a man between 18 and 29 years old with active or convalescent COVID-19. The chain joins TRBV6-5 to TRBJ1-5; TRBD1 aligns across 7 bases. CDR3 residues: CASRSTGHQPQHF. CDR3 nucleotides: TGTGCCAGCAGGTCGACAGGGCATCAGCCCCAGCATTTT.